This is a list of T cell receptor beta chains from one sample in a study of identifying expanded T cells in peripheral blood. Assay used: immunoSEQ multiplex PCR; TCRdb lists only in-frame clones, some missing. Of more than 70,000 clones in the sample, about 90% were seen once. The specimen sequenced was blood. These receptors were collected from a person aged 18 to 70 in good health. CDR3s include the opening cysteine and the closing phenylalanine or tryptophan. The D gene is left open where the match is weak. The size entry is marked missing in some rows and otherwise reads once, few, many or a size class.

V gene	CDR3 length	D gene	J gene	clone size	CDR3 DNA	CDR3 protein
TRBV19	14	TRBD2	TRBJ2-1	-	TGTGCCAGTAGCTGGGTGGGGGAGGGCAATGAGCAGTTCTTC	CASSWVGEGNEQFF
TRBV2	14	-	TRBJ1-2	-	TGTGCCAGCAGTGAACCAGGGGAGTACGATGGCTACACCTTC	CASSEPGEYDGYTF
TRBV9	15	-	TRBJ1-5	-	TGTGCCAGCAGCGTAGGGGGGCAGAACAATCAGCCCCAGCATTTT	CASSVGGQNNQPQHF
TRBV10-2	14	-	TRBJ1-6	-	TGCGCCAGCTTAGGAGCCAACTATAATTCACCCCTCCACTTT	CASLGANYNSPLHF
TRBV2	18	-	TRBJ1-6	few	TGTGCCAGCAGTGAAGCAAAGGATGGAAGAGGCCTGCTTTCACCCCTCCACTTT	CASSEAKDGRGLLSPLHF
TRBV6-5	14	-	TRBJ2-4	-	TGTGCCAGCAGTCGGGACATAGCCAAAAACATTCAGTACTTC	CASSRDIAKNIQYF
TRBV6-1	15	TRBD1	TRBJ1-5	-	TGTGCCAGCAACCGGGACAGGGGTGCAAATCAGCCCCAGCATTTT	CASNRDRGANQPQHF
TRBV27	17	TRBD1	TRBJ1-4	-	TGTGCCAGCAGTTTATCGGGGACAGGGACAACTAATGAAAAACTGTTTTTT	CASSLSGTGTTNEKLFF
TRBV15	13	-	TRBJ1-1	-	TGTGCCACCAGCCTTCACGGGAACACTGAAGCTTTCTTT	CATSLHGNTEAFF
TRBV28	15	TRBD1	TRBJ2-7	-	TGTGCCAGCAGTGGGACAGGGGGCCACTACTACGAGCAGTACTTC	CASSGTGGHYYEQYF